Listed below are T cell receptor beta chains from one sample, sequenced in a study of T-cell reconstitution after alpha-beta-depleted transplantation in children. TCRdb re-called the PCR reads with MiXCR, one entry per CDR3 protein. Of hundreds of thousands of distinct CDR3 sequences in the sample, around 16% were seen once. Sequencing was performed on PBMCs, mostly from graft donor cells, taken 360 days after TCRalphabeta/CD19-depleted stem cell transplant. Receptors were obtained from a male patient between 2 and 10 years old who had a stem cell transplant for acute lymphoblastic leukemia, so the T cells may come from the graft donor. Both conserved end residues are part of each CDR3. D genes are given only for firm matches. Only some rows state a clone size, as once, few, many or a class for expanded clones.

DNA | CDR3 | V | D | J | size
TGCAGTGTGGCTGGCTACACCTTC | CSVAGYTF | TRBV20-1 | . | TRBJ1-2 | many
TGTGCCAGCAGGATCATTGGCGACACCGGGGAGCTGTTTTTT | CASRIIGDTGELFF | TRBV6-2/TRBV6-3 | . | TRBJ2-2 | few
TGCAGTGCTAGAGACGCCCTAGCGGGAGGGACCGGGGAGCTGTTTTTT | CSARDALAGGTGELFF | TRBV20-1 | TRBD2 | TRBJ2-2 | few
TGTGCCTGGAGTACCCCCGCAGGATACGAGCAGTACTTC | CAWSTPAGYEQYF | TRBV30 | . | TRBJ2-7 | many
TGTGCCAGCAGCTTAGCGGGAGTCCTCACCGGGGAGCTGTTTTTT | CASSLAGVLTGELFF | TRBV5-5 | TRBD2 | TRBJ2-2 | few
TGTGCCAGCACCCGAGCCCGGCAAGAGACCCAGTACTTC | CASTRARQETQYF | TRBV27 | . | TRBJ2-5 | few
TGCAGCGTTGAAGATGGACAGGGGGCGTTGACCGGGGAGCTGTTTTTT | CSVEDGQGALTGELFF | TRBV29-1 | TRBD1 | TRBJ2-2 | medium-sized
TGCGCCAGCAGCCAAGACCCATGGACTAGCCGGAGACCCTACAATCAGCAGTTCTTC | CASSQDPWTSRRPYNQQFF | TRBV4-3 | TRBD2 | TRBJ2-1 | .
TGTGCCAGCAGCCTTAGCGGGAGGAGGGGGAATGAGCAGTTCTTC | CASSLSGRRGNEQFF | TRBV6-1 | TRBD2 | TRBJ2-1 | few
TGTGCCACGAAGTCCGGGACAGTAAAAGAGACCCAGTACTTC | CATKSGTVKETQYF | TRBV10-3 | TRBD1 | TRBJ2-5 | .
TGCGCCAGCAGCTTGGCCTGGGTCAGGAATGAGCAGTTCTTC | CASSLAWVRNEQFF | TRBV5-1 | . | TRBJ2-1 | few
TGCGCCAGCAGCCAAGAGTCCAGGGGAGGCGAGCAGTACTTC | CASSQESRGGEQYF | TRBV4-1 | . | TRBJ2-7 | few
TGTGCCAGCAGCTTGGACAGGCTTGGAAACACCATATATTTT | CASSLDRLGNTIYF | TRBV11-2 | TRBD1 | TRBJ1-3 | .
TGCGCCAGCAGCTTGCCTAATCTAGCGGGGCCCTACGAGCAGTACTTC | CASSLPNLAGPYEQYF | TRBV5-1 | TRBD2 | TRBJ2-7 | .
TGTGCCAGCGGCTCTAGTGCAGGGGAGCTGTTTTTT | CASGSSAGELFF | TRBV28 | . | TRBJ2-2 | .
TGTGCCAGCAGTTACTTAGGGGGAGGGTTGGAGACCCAGTACTTC | CASSYLGGGLETQYF | TRBV6-5 | . | TRBJ2-5 | many
TGCAGTGCTGCCCCCCTAGCAGGGCGGGCAGATACGCAGTATTTT | CSAAPLAGRADTQYF | TRBV20-1 | . | TRBJ2-3 | many
TGTGCCAGCAGTATGAACAGGGTCGGGACAGATACGCAGTATTTT | CASSMNRVGTDTQYF | TRBV2 | . | TRBJ2-3 | .
TGCAGTGCTAGAGGGCCAGGGGCTGGAAACACCATATATTTT | CSARGPGAGNTIYF | TRBV20-1 | . | TRBJ1-3 | many